Below are 21 T cell receptor beta chains sequenced from a single sample in a study of blood T cell repertoires in COVID-19. Assay: immunoSEQ multiplex PCR; the TCRdb copy retains only in-frame clones and omits some. The sample gives about 220,000 clones, over 80% of which show up once; around 5.1% is in the top ten. The material sequenced was peripheral blood. The receptor source for this set is a human donor in a cohort sampled during active COVID-19.

The chain employs TRBV5-1 and TRBJ2-5, with a weak D call TRBD1 (5 bases). V lost 3 bases, J lost 4 bases, and 19 bases lay in between. The CDR3 is 16 residues long. The germline V gene encodes CDR1 SGHRS and CDR2 YFSETQ. The CDR3, as DNA: TGCGCCAGCAGCTCTACAGGCACTTCCATTTTAGAGACCCAGTACTTC. Residues: CASSSTGTSILETQYF.

V usage is TRBV10-3 and J usage is TRBJ2-4; perhaps TRBD1 as D (5 bases). Per the germline V gene, CDR1 is ENHRY and CDR2 is SYGVKD. This CDR3 comprises 11 residues. Trimming took off 5 bases at V and 7 bases at J, with 6 bases between the two ends. The CDR3 here is CAISQGNIQYF. CDR3 nucleotides: TGTGCCATCAGTCAGGGTAACATTCAGTACTTC.

The chain joins TRBV24-1 to TRBJ2-5; D gene uncertain. V gave up 0 bases and J gave up 1 base, with 8 bases separating them. Looked up from germline, CDR1 is KGHDR and CDR2 is SFDVKD. The CDR3 has 15 residues. Here the CDR3 reads CATSDLPPVQETQYF. CDR3 DNA: TGTGCCACCAGTGATTTGCCTCCAGTCCAAGAGACCCAGTACTTC.

Only one count was recorded for this clone. The chain uses TRBV5-4 and TRBJ2-7; 8 nucleotides agree with TRBD1. Trimming at V came to 2 bases and at J to 3 bases, leaving 1 base not matched to a gene. The V gene's germline CDR1 is SGHNT and CDR2 YYREEE (reference sequence). CDR3 length equals 13 residues. The CDR3 bases are TGTGCCAGCAGCTTTGGGACAGGCTACGAGCAGTACTTC. This sequence encodes CASSFGTGYEQYF.

The chain joins TRBV28 to TRBJ1-1, with D possibly being TRBD1 (6 bases). Deletions cut 2 bases from V and 2 bases from J, with 12 bases between. Germline lookup yields CDR1 MDHEN and CDR2 SYDVKM. This CDR3 has 15 residues. CDR3 loop: CASSLTQGRNTEAFF. CDR3 coding DNA: TGTGCCAGCAGTTTAACGCAGGGGAGAAACACTGAAGCTTTCTTT.

This sequence joins TRBV28 and TRBJ2-3, with 8 nucleotides matching TRBD2. This CDR3 region has 12 residues. After removal of 3 bases from V and 12 bases from J, the junction contained 5 bases not matched to a gene. The germline gives CDR1 MDHEN, CDR2 SYDVKM. The CDR3: CASSFYSGRQYF. DNA of the CDR3: TGTGCCAGCAGTTTTTACAGCGGGAGACAGTATTTT.

The chain combines TRBV9 with TRBJ1-1, with a tentative D call TRBD1 (6 bases). The CDR3 is 13 residues long. V was clipped by 0 bases and J by 7 bases, with 10 bases between them. Per the germline V gene, CDR1 is SGDLS and CDR2 is YYNGEE. The CDR3: CASSVGGGLEAFF. Written as DNA, the CDR3 is TGTGCCAGCAGCGTAGGTGGGGGCCTTGAAGCTTTCTTT.

V usage is TRBV7-8 and J usage is TRBJ2-4; weak D call: TRBD2 (6 bases). The CDR3 spans 17 residues. The germline CDR1 and CDR2 sequences are SGHVS and FQNEAQ. Trimming took 1 base from V and 1 from J, leaving 14 bases between them. The CDR3 reads CASSLGGAGGAKNIQYF. In DNA form, the CDR3 reads TGTGCCAGCAGCTTAGGCGGGGCGGGTGGGGCCAAAAACATTCAGTACTTC.

Written as DNA, the CDR3 is TGTGCTAGTGGTTTGGATGCTGGGGGGACCGGGGAGCTGTTTTTT. Protein sequence: CASGLDAGGTGELFF. The V gene is TRBV12-5, the J gene TRBJ2-2; perhaps TRBD2 as D (6 bases). The length of the CDR3 is 15 residues. Germline values: CDR1 LGHNT, CDR2 FRNRAP. V gave up 1 base and J gave up 5 bases, with 11 bases separating them.

The chain uses TRBV6-5 and TRBJ2-7; D is unresolved. The CDR3 contains 13 residues. In germline, CDR1 is MNHEY, CDR2 SVGAGI. Trimming cost V 2 bases and J 4 bases, with 9 bases left between them. The CDR3 protein is CASSYKSEYEQYF. CDR3 nucleotide sequence: TGTGCCAGCAGTTACAAGTCGGAGTACGAGCAGTACTTC.

This CDR3 is CASSGSGTRPSYEQYF. The CDR3 DNA is TGTGCCAGCAGCGGGTCCGGGACTAGACCCTCCTACGAGCAGTACTTC. V and J are TRBV7-3 and TRBJ2-7; 8 bases line up with TRBD2. There are 16 residues in the CDR3. Losses at the gene ends were 5 bases for V and 0 bases for J; bases not matched to a gene: 9. Germline V gene lookup returns CDR1 SGHTA and CDR2 FQGTGA.

In DNA, the CDR3 is TGTGCCATCAGCTCGGGGGGAAGCGGCGAAAAACTGTTTTTT. This translates into CAISSGGSGEKLFF. The chain recombines TRBV10-3 with TRBJ1-4; weak D call: TRBD1 (5 bases). V dropped 6 bases and J dropped 8 bases, with 16 bases sitting between them. This CDR3 contains 14 residues. Germline V CDR1 and CDR2: ENHRY, SYGVKD.

J is TRBJ2-7 and V is TRBV28; 7 bases agree with TRBD2. This CDR3 has 15 amino acids. The V and J ends lost 3 bases and 2 bases, in that order; junction bases with no gene match: 7. Germline V gene sequence: CDR1 MDHEN, CDR2 SYDVKM. CDR3 nucleotide sequence: TGTGCCAGCAGTTTCCCTAGCGGAGACACCTACGAGCAGTACTTC. It encodes CASSFPSGDTYEQYF.

This clone was counted at least ten times. The chain uses TRBV28 and TRBJ2-7; 7 positions agree with TRBD1. Germline CDR1 is MDHEN and CDR2 is SYDVKM. The CDR3 is made up of 15 amino acids. Trimming removed 6 bases from V and 2 bases from J; junction bases left unmatched: 10. As DNA, the CDR3 is TGTGCCAGCAGACGGGACAGAACCCTTACCTACGAGCAGTACTTC. It is translated as CASRRDRTLTYEQYF.

The chain couples TRBV29-1 to TRBJ1-1; 9 nucleotides line up with TRBD1. The ends lost 0 bases at V and 4 bases at J; junction bases unmatched: 3. Germline lookup yields CDR1 SQVTM and CDR2 ANQGSEA. The CDR3 is made up of 14 amino acids. The CDR3 region has the DNA TGCAGCGTTGAAGAAGGACAGGGGACCACTGAAGCTTTCTTT. It is translated as CSVEEGQGTTEAFF.

The chain uses TRBV28 and TRBJ2-7; 8 bases map to TRBD2. CDR1 MDHEN and CDR2 SYDVKM come from the germline V gene. The trim removed 5 bases at V and 0 bases at J, leaving 9 bases unmatched. The CDR3 extends over 16 amino acids. CDR3 DNA: TGTGCCAGCAGTCCGGACCTAAGCGGGAGCTCCTACGAGCAGTACTTC. Amino acids: CASSPDLSGSSYEQYF. Variable domain in full (rest from reference TRBV28 and TRBJ2-7): DVKVTQSSRYLVKRTGEKVFLECVQDMDHENMFWYRQDPGLGLRLIYFSYDVKMKEKGDIPEGYSVSREKKERFSLILESASTNQTSMYLCASSPDLSGSSYEQYFGPGTRLTVT.

In its sample, this clone was seen a few times. J is TRBJ2-7 and V is TRBV11-1; the D is unclear. CDR1 and CDR2 from the germline V gene are SGHAT and FQDESV (reference sequence). Trimming cost V 0 bases and J 6 bases, with 6 bases left between them. The CDR3 consists of 12 residues. The CDR3 region is CASSLATTEQYF. The CDR3 DNA reads as TGTGCCAGCAGCTTAGCGACAACCGAGCAGTACTTC.

The V call is TRBV27, the J call TRBJ1-2, with a tentative D call TRBD1 (5 bases). Between the trimmed V and J ends, which lost 4 bases and 2 bases, there was a span of 11 bases. This CDR3 comprises 14 residues. The germline V gene encodes CDR1 MNHEY and CDR2 SMNVEV (reference sequence). CDR3 sequence reads: CASSYRGPNYGYTF. CDR3 DNA sequence: TGTGCCAGCAGTTATAGGGGCCCCAACTATGGCTACACCTTC.

The chain has TRBV9 and TRBJ2-3; no reliable D call. The V end lost 1 base, the J end lost 0 bases, and 12 bases lay between the germline ends. CDR3 size: 16 residues. Germline V gene sequence: CDR1 SGDLS, CDR2 YYNGEE. The CDR3 DNA reads TGTGCCAGCAGCGTACTGGGCGCCCCTAGCACAGATACGCAGTATTTT. Its protein product is CASSVLGAPSTDTQYF. Filled out from reference TRBV9 and TRBJ2-3, the complete variable domain reads DSGVTQTPKHLITATGQRVTLRCSPRSGDLSVYWYQQSLDQGLQFLIQYYNGEERAKGNILERFSAQQFPDLHSELNLSSLELGDSALYFCASSVLGAPSTDTQYFGPGTRLTVL.

The rearrangement joins TRBV19 to TRBJ2-3; TRBD2 is a possible D gene (5 bases). This CDR3 spans 13 amino acids. The V and J ends lost 2 bases and 4 bases respectively, with 7 bases between them. The germline gives CDR1 LNHDA, CDR2 SQIVND (reference sequence). In DNA, the CDR3 is TGTGCCAGTAGTATAACCGGGGCAGATACGCAGTATTTT. It specifies CASSITGADTQYF.

The rearrangement uses TRBV4-3 and TRBJ2-7; TRBD1 matches 8 bases. The germline V gene has CDR1 LGHNA and CDR2 YSLEER. The trim removed 1 base at V and 4 bases at J, leaving 6 bases unmatched. This CDR3 region has 15 residues. CDR3 nucleotides: TGCGCCAGCAGCCAAGCCGGGACAGGTCGGTACGAGCAGTACTTC. As protein: CASSQAGTGRYEQYF.